The sequence of this T cell receptor beta chain was determined in a study of radiation and T cells in renal cell carcinoma. Concerning this clone: Its target is unknown.

Findings and limits, study-wide: Without pretreatment biopsies, baseline tumor clonotype presence was undetermined. From baseline, blood top tumor clonotypes peaked at 2 weeks post-radiation.

The time point denotes: blood 2 weeks post-SBRT. Stated treatment: 15 Gy SBRT to primary tumor, nephrectomy 4 weeks later. Radiation-treated patients gave blood at baseline, week 2 and week 4. This renal cell carcinoma was of the clear cell type. Here immunoSEQ multiplex PCR was the method, and the copy in TCRdb shows in-frame clones only, minus some. The sample records 100,000 to 150,000 clones, 81% being singletons. This TCR was recovered from a man aged 45-65 years with renal cell carcinoma. The sequences come from blood, collected from a patient whose treatment included radiotherapy and nephrectomy.

As DNA, the CDR3 is TGTGCCGGATTCCTAGGATTCGGCACAGATACGCAGTATTTT. Its protein is CAGFLGFGTDTQYF. The chain combines TRBV2 with TRBJ2-3; D is unclear. Trimming took 11 bases from V and 1 from J, leaving 16 bases between them. The CDR3 loop spans 14 amino acids. Germline V gene lookup returns CDR1 SNHLY and CDR2 FYNNEI.